This T cell receptor (beta chain) was sequenced during a study of post-analysis software for immune sequencing data. Study-level results: A handful of TRBV segments (TRBV5-6, TRBV5-1 and TRBV20-1 among them) occurred more frequently in patients than in controls. A significant reduction in normalized Chao1 diversity was observed in multiple sclerosis patients versus controls. Samples made in the same batch grouped tightly together by F measure.

In its sample, this clonotype was seen a few times. Its specificity is not known. V gave up 2 bases and J gave up 4 bases, with 11 bases separating them. Germline-derived CDR1 and CDR2 are KGHSH and LQKENI. The CDR3 is 14 amino acids. Incorporated into the TCR beta cDNA libraries were unique molecular identifiers, which served to reduce PCR and sequencing biases. TCRdb called the PCR reads again in MiXCR, with one record for every CDR3 protein. The table includes about 540,000 distinct CDR3 sequences, approximately 34% detected once. The sequence was obtained from a girl under 18 with multiple sclerosis. V and J are TRBV18 and TRBJ2-5; D is unresolved. Sequencing was done on a sample of blood. The CDR3 is CASSPNAFRETQYF. In DNA form, the CDR3 reads TGTGCCAGCTCACCAAACGCGTTTCGAGAGACCCAGTACTTC. Combining the CDR3 with reference TRBV18 and TRBJ2-5 gives the whole variable domain NAGVMQNPRHLVRRRGQEARLRCSPMKGHSHVYWYRQLPEEGLKFMVYLQKENIIDESGMPKERFSAEFPKEGPSILRIQQVVRGDSAAYFCASSPNAFRETQYFGPGTRLLVL.